The clone carrying this TCR beta chain was found a few times. The data belong to a study of cytomegalovirus exposure and HLA in healthy donors. Germline assignment: CDR1 GTSNPN and CDR2 SVGIG (reference sequence). The CDR3 length is 13 residues. V was trimmed by 8 bases and J by 7 bases, leaving 17 bases between them. Both 60 Vbeta primers and 13 Jbeta primers went into the PCR. This table comes from immunoSEQ multiplex PCR, and its TCRdb copy is limited to in-frame clones, with some not included. Among more than 80,000 clones listed, 65% to 75% were seen once. This TCR came from a female donor in good health and CMV-seronegative. The chain uses TRBV30 and TRBJ1-4; D is ambiguous. The sequencing sample was made of PBMCs. This CDR3 reads CAGCLDRGEKLFF. CDR3 DNA sequence: TGTGCCGGATGTCTGGACCGGGGTGAAAAACTGTTTTTT.